These 19 T cell receptor beta chains were all obtained from the same sample, sequenced in a study of blood T cells in healthy people across ages. The authors ran a second PCR of about 7 to 11 cycles using a sample-barcoded 5' primer and a J-beta primer mix. TCRdb called the 5' RACE reads again in MiXCR, with one record for every CDR3 protein. The repertoire includes about 1,400,000 distinct CDR3 sequences, around two fifths of them detected once, and 7.9% sits in the top ten. Sequencing was performed on blood. The receptors stem from a young woman in good health.

This clonotype was picked up a small number of times. The chain couples TRBV28 to TRBJ2-6; D gene ambiguous. Trimming removed 3 bases from V and 1 base from J, with 7 bases in between. The CDR3 is 15 residues long. Looked up from germline, CDR1 is MDHEN and CDR2 is SYDVKM. CDR3 nucleotide sequence: TGTGCCAGCAGTTTTGAGAAATCTGGGGCCAACGTCCTGACTTTC. It yields the protein CASSFEKSGANVLTF.

V and J are TRBV12-3 or TRBV12-4 and TRBJ1-1, with D unclear. This CDR3 has 13 amino acids. The V and J ends lost 2 bases and 2 bases respectively, with 6 bases between them. Written as DNA, the CDR3 is TGTGCCAGCAGTTTATTACCCAACACTGAAGCTTTCTTT. It translates to CASSLLPNTEAFF.

This rearrangement joins TRBV2 to TRBJ2-1, with 9 nucleotides matching TRBD1. The germline CDR1 and CDR2 sequences are SNHLY and FYNNEI. Trimming took 8 bases from V and 10 from J; bases not matched to a gene: 9. This CDR3 is built from 13 residues. CDR3 nucleotide sequence: TGTGCCAGCTCGGGACAGGGAGAAGGCGAGCAGTTCTTC. This gives the protein CASSGQGEGEQFF.

V gene TRBV27 combines with J gene TRBJ1-1, with D maybe TRBD1 (5 bases). Trimming shortened V by 2 bases and J by 4 bases, and 14 bases separated the two germline ends. The germline CDR1 and CDR2 sequences are MNHEY and SMNVEV (reference sequence). The CDR3 consists of 15 residues. CDR3: CASSLQGNMGTEAFF. The CDR3, as DNA: TGTGCCAGCAGTTTACAGGGTAATATGGGCACTGAAGCTTTCTTT.

The rearrangement uses TRBV27 and TRBJ2-7; D assignment may be TRBD1 or TRBD2 (6 bases each). Germline CDR1 reads MNHEY; CDR2 reads SMNVEV (reference sequence). V gave up 5 bases and J gave up 0 bases, with 17 bases separating them. This CDR3 spans 16 amino acids. The CDR3 loop reads CASSALGGPISYEQYF. DNA of the CDR3: TGTGCCAGCAGTGCCCTAGGGGGGCCGATCTCCTACGAGCAGTACTTC.

The chain recombines TRBV5-1 with TRBJ2-1; D is tentatively TRBD1 or TRBD2 (5 bases each). Germline CDR1 SGHRS, CDR2 YFSETQ. The CDR3 covers 11 residues. Trimming stripped 6 bases from V and 10 bases from J, with 11 bases between. DNA for the CDR3: TGCGCCAGCATAAATGGGGGAGAGCAGTTCTTC. It translates to CASINGGEQFF.

J is TRBJ2-3 and V is TRBV7-8; D gene uncertain. Germline V lookup: CDR1 SGHVS, CDR2 FQNEAQ. V was cut by 5 bases and J by 2 bases, with 17 bases left in between. There are 16 residues in the CDR3. The DNA of the CDR3 is TGTGCCAGCAGCCCTCTCGGATCTTTCAACACAGATACGCAGTATTTT. Protein: CASSPLGSFNTDTQYF.

This clonotype was observed a handful of times. The rearrangement links TRBV27 to TRBJ1-5, with 9 bases lining up with TRBD1. The germline gives CDR1 MNHEY, CDR2 SMNVEV (reference sequence). This CDR3 spans 17 amino acids. The J segment lost 7 bases and the V segment lost 6 bases, leaving 16 bases of the junction unmatched. CDR3: CASRNTGGGGIGQPQHF. The CDR3 DNA follows: TGTGCCAGCAGAAATACAGGGGGCGGAGGGATAGGACAGCCCCAGCATTTT.

V is TRBV20-1 and J is TRBJ2-7; 12 bases fit TRBD2. The assigned J gene may be wrong: the sequence end matches TRBJ2-5 better. The CDR3 is made up of 15 amino acids. Per germline, CDR1 DFQATT and CDR2 SNEGSKA (reference sequence). CDR3 residues: CSARLAGGPRETQYF. The CDR3 coding sequence is TGCAGTGCTAGGCTAGCGGGAGGGCCAAGAGAGACCCAGTACTTC.

This clonotype was seen a handful of times. This sequence joins TRBV7-2 and TRBJ2-5, with TRBD2 matching 8 bases. The J call is doubtful: the DNA matches TRBJ2-7 better. The CDR3 spans 13 residues. Germline V gives CDR1 SGHTA, CDR2 FQGNSA. For the CDR3, the DNA is TGTGCCAGCAGTCCGGGGGGGGCACTCGAGCAGTACTTC. It encodes CASSPGGALEQYF.

The chain has TRBV5-1 and TRBJ2-1; 9 nucleotides agree with TRBD2. The germline CDR1 and CDR2 sequences are SGHRS and YFSETQ. V shed 0 bases and J 3 bases; nucleotides not matched to a gene: 4. This CDR3 region has 16 residues. CDR3 sequence reads: CASSLGSGGNYNEQFF. The CDR3 DNA follows: TGCGCCAGCAGCTTGGGTAGCGGGGGAAACTACAATGAGCAGTTCTTC.

The gene calls are TRBV7-2 and TRBJ2-1; D ambiguous. Looked up from germline, CDR1 is SGHTA and CDR2 is FQGNSA. The CDR3 has 15 residues. V was trimmed by 0 bases and J by 5 bases, leaving 11 bases between them. CDR3 nucleotides: TGTGCCAGCAGCTTAGCGTTGACCGTGAACAATGAGCAGTTCTTC. Translating gives CASSLALTVNNEQFF.

In its sample, this clonotype was seen a few times. V usage is TRBV7-3 and J usage is TRBJ1-4, with D possibly TRBD1 on 5 matching bases. V lost 5 bases and J 0 bases, leaving 16 bases between the germline ends. The V gene's germline CDR1 is SGHTA and CDR2 FQGTGA. The CDR3 is 17 amino acids. The CDR3 nucleotides read TGTGCCAGCAGCCTAGGCGGGGGTCCTTCAACTAATGAAAAACTGTTTTTT. It translates to CASSLGGGPSTNEKLFF.

This clonotype occurred a few times. This chain connects TRBV29-1 to TRBJ2-3; TRBD1 is a possible D gene (5 bases). V gave up 3 bases and J gave up 6 bases, with 10 bases separating them. The germline gives CDR1 SQVTM, CDR2 ANQGSEA. The CDR3 sequence is 12 residues long. The CDR3, as DNA: TGCAGCGTTGAGCAGGGTTCCGATACGCAGTATTTT. Translated: CSVEQGSDTQYF.

The rearrangement uses TRBV30 and TRBJ2-1; 9 nucleotides line up with TRBD2. Looked up from germline, CDR1 is GTSNPN and CDR2 is SVGIG (reference sequence). This CDR3 spans 15 amino acids. V was clipped by 1 base and J by 6 bases; unmatched bases: 7. The CDR3 coding sequence is TGTGCCTGGAGTGAAGCGGGAGGCCCCCTCAATGAGCAGTTCTTC. It specifies CAWSEAGGPLNEQFF.

The chain has TRBV4-2 and TRBJ2-2; 7 nucleotides align to TRBD1. Germline V CDR1 and CDR2: LGHNA, YNFKEQ. V lost 1 base to trimming and J lost 7 bases; unmatched junction nucleotides: 12. The CDR3 has 17 residues. The CDR3 DNA is TGTGCCAGCAGCCAAGGGTATGGCGACAGGGCCTACGGGGAGCTGTTTTTT. Its translation is CASSQGYGDRAYGELFF.

This rearrangement joins TRBV6-5 to TRBJ2-1, with D perhaps being TRBD1 or TRBD2 (5 bases each). The CDR3 covers 13 residues. V was cut by 7 bases and J by 10 bases, with 17 bases left in between. Germline V gene data show CDR1 as MNHEY and CDR2 as SVGAGI. The CDR3 loop reads CASKRDLLYEQFF. As DNA, the CDR3 is TGTGCCAGCAAACGGGACCTACTCTACGAGCAGTTCTTC.

As for this clonotype: Germline and junction disagree at one end, which may indicate a read error. V gene TRBV20-1 combines with J gene TRBJ2-5; D gene uncertain. Germline-derived CDR1 and CDR2 are DFQATT and SNEGSKA (reference sequence). The CDR3 runs 14 residues. The CDR3 DNA is TGCAGTGCCAGAGTCGGCTCCTCTCAAGAGACCCAGTACTTC. Translated: CSARVGSSQETQYF.

V is TRBV7-9 and J is TRBJ2-7; TRBD2 might be the D (7 bases). This CDR3 region has 16 residues. Germline V gene lookup returns CDR1 SEHNR and CDR2 FQNEAQ (reference sequence). The V end lost 5 bases, the J end lost 1 base, and 18 bases lay between the germline ends. The CDR3 bases are TGTGCCAGCAGCGTCCCAGGGGCGGGGGATTCCTACGAGCAGTACTTC. This translates into CASSVPGAGDSYEQYF.